This T cell receptor (beta chain) was recovered during a study of blood T cells in healthy people across ages. The use of a sample-barcoded 5' primer and a J-beta primer mix characterized a second PCR of roughly 6 to 11 cycles. A single record per CDR3 protein comes from TCRdb applying MiXCR to the 5' RACE reads. This table has about 1.6 million distinct CDR3 sequences, approximately 32% appearing once. Germline-derived CDR1 and CDR2 are PRHDT and FYEKMQ (reference sequence). V lost 2 bases and J lost 4, with 11 bases in between. The CDR3 runs to 14 residues. The receptor comes from a woman younger than 45 in good health. Sample: blood. V is TRBV13 and J is TRBJ1-1, with D uncertain. The CDR3 DNA reads as TGTGCCAGCAGCTTAAGGGCAACGGGCACTGAAGCTTTCTTT. Translating it yields CASSLRATGTEAFF.